This T cell receptor beta chain was recovered during a study of cytomegalovirus exposure and HLA in healthy donors. Study-wide results and limits: Researchers reported in a later analysis that a missense DCLRE1C variant was tied to TCR beta V- and J-gene trimming.

The PCR used 60 Vbeta and 13 Jbeta primers. Profiled with immunoSEQ multiplex PCR; TCRdb holds only in-frame clones, not every one. The sample includes some 120,000 clones, around 70% seen only once; the top ten take 1.6%. Regarding this clone: Antigen: not known.

The CDR3 length is 14 residues. With 6 bases clipped from V and 4 bases from J, the junction kept 5 bases outside the gene matches. Germline lookup yields CDR1 SNHLY and CDR2 FYNNEI. Material: PBMCs. This receptor was identified in a woman under 30 in good health and CMV-seronegative. This chain uses TRBV2 with TRBJ2-2, with TRBD1 matching over 7 bases. The chain's CDR3 is CASSRTGVTGELFF. In nucleotides, the CDR3 is TGTGCCAGCAGCCGGACAGGCGTCACCGGGGAGCTGTTTTTT.